Described below is a single T cell receptor beta chain sequence and its context. This specimen belongs to a study of low-dose radiotherapy and immunotherapy resistance in tumors. Stated time point: before trial treatment. First-strand cDNA relied on TRAV- and TRBV-specific primers spanning alpha and beta chains. TCR amplification involved 20 PCR cycles with a constant-region primer and V-primer adapter. TCRdb re-called the reads through MiXCR, storing one row per CDR3 protein. The top ten hold more than 4.5% of the sample, which has 75,000 to 95,000 distinct CDR3 sequences, 18% seen once. This CDR3 has 16 amino acids. Germline V gene lookup returns CDR1 LGHNA and CDR2 YSLEER. J lost 0 bases, V lost 1 base, and 2 bases had no gene match.

J is TRBJ2-2 and V is TRBV4-3, with 7 bases identical to TRBD2. The source was PBMCs, collected before treatment. The receptor comes from a male donor with prostate cancer. CDR3 DNA sequence: TGCGCCAGCAGCCAAGGAACTAGCGCGAACACCGGGGAGCTGTTTTTT. Its translation: CASSQGTSANTGELFF.